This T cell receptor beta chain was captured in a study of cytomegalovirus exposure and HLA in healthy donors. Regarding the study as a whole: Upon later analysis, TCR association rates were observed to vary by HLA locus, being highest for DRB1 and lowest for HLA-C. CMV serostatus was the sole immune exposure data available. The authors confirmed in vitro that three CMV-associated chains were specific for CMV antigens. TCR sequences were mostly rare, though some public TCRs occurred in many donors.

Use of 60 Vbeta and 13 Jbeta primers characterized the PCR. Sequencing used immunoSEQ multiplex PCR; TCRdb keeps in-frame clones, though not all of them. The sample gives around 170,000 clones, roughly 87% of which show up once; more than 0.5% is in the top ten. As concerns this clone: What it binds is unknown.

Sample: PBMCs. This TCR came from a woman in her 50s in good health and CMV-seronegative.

The CDR3, as DNA: TGTGCCAGCAGAGGGACAGCCATGAACACTGAAGCTTTCTTT. It encodes CASRGTAMNTEAFF. The chain recombines TRBV2 with TRBJ1-1; TRBD1 agrees at 7 bases. Germline V gene data show CDR1 as SNHLY and CDR2 as FYNNEI. The CDR3 covers 14 residues. V gave up 6 bases and J gave up 0 bases; unmatched junction bases: 4.